This TCR beta chain originates from a study of tumor-infiltrating lymphocytes in localized non-small cell lung cancer. Generated by immunoSEQ multiplex PCR, the TCRdb table keeps only in-frame clones and is missing some. The data contain fewer than 13,000 clones, about three fifths of them singletons. The CDR3 contains 14 residues. The germline gives CDR1 SGHRS, CDR2 YFSETQ. Trimming pared 4 bases from V and 2 bases from J, leaving 11 bases between. This TCR was recovered from a human donor with non-small cell lung cancer. The V gene is TRBV5-1, the J gene TRBJ2-3; D is ambiguous. Specimen: lung tumor tissue. The chain's CDR3 is CASSLDMNTDTQYF. CDR3 DNA: TGCGCCAGCAGCCTTGACATGAACACAGATACGCAGTATTTT.